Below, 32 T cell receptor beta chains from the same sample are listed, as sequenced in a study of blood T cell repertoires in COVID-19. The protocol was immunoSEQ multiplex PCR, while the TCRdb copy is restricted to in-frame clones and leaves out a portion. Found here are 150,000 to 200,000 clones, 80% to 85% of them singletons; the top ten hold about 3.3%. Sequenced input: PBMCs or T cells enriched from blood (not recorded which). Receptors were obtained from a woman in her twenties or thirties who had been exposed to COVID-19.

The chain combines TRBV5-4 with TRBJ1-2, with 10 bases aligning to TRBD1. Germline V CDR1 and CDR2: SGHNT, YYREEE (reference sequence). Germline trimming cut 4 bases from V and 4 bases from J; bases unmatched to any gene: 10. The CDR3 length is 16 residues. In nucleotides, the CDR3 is TGTGCCAGCAGCCAAGGCCGGGACAGGGGCGGCTATGGCTACACCTTC. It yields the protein CASSQGRDRGGYGYTF.

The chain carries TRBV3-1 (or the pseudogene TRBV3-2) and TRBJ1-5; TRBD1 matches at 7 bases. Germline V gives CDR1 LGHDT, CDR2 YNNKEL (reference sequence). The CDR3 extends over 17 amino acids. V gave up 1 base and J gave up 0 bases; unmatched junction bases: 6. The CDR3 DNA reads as TGTGCCAGCAGCCAAGGGGCAGGGGGTTATAGCAATCAGCCCCAGCATTTT. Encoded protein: CASSQGAGGYSNQPQHF.

The CDR3 sequence: CAWSVLYGDTEAFF. Here the CDR3 DNA reads TGTGCCTGGAGTGTACTGTACGGGGATACTGAAGCTTTCTTT. This sequence joins TRBV30 and TRBJ1-1; D remains ambiguous. Trimming removed 0 bases from V and 5 bases from J, with 13 bases in between. CDR1 is GTSNPN, CDR2 SVGIG, per germline (reference sequence). The CDR3 consists of 14 residues.

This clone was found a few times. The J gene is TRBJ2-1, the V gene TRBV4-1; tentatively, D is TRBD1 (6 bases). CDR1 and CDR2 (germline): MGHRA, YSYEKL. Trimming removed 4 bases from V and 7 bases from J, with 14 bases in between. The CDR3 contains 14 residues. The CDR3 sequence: CASSLNDRRNEQFF. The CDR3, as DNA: TGCGCCAGCAGCCTTAACGACAGGAGGAATGAGCAGTTCTTC.

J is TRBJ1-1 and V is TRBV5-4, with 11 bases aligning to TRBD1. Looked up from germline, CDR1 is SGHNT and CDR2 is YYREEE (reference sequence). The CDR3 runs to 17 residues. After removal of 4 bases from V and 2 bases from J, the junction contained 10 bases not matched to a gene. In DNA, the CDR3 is TGTGCCAGCAGCCGGACAGGGGGCGATTTTTTTAACACTGAAGCTTTCTTT. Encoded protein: CASSRTGGDFFNTEAFF.

The CDR3 region is CASSRDNEKLFF. Here the CDR3 DNA reads TGTGCCAGCAGTAGAGATAATGAAAAACTGTTTTTT. The chain recombines TRBV11-2 with TRBJ1-4, with D unresolved. CDR3 size: 12 residues. Germline values: CDR1 SGHAT, CDR2 FQNNGV. With 6 bases removed from V and 4 bases from J, the gap between germline ends came to 6 bases.

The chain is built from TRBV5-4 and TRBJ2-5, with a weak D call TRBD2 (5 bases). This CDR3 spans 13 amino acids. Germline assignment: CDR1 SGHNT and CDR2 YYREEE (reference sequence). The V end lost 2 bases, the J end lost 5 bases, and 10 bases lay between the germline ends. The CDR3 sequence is CASSFTSLETQYF. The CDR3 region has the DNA TGTGCCAGCAGCTTCACTAGTTTGGAGACCCAGTACTTC.

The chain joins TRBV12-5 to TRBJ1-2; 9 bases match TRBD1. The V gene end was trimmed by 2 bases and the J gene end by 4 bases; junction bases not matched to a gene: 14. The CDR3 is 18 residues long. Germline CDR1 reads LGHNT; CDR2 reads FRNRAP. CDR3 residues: CASGLPPGQGWDSYGYTF. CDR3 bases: TGTGCTAGTGGTTTGCCGCCGGGACAGGGCTGGGATAGCTATGGCTACACCTTC.

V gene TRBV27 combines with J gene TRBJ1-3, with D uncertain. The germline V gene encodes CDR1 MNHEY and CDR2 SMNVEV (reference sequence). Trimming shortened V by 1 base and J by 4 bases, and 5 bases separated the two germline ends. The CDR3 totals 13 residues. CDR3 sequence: CASSLFVGNTIYF. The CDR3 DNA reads TGTGCCAGCAGTTTATTCGTCGGAAACACCATATATTTT.

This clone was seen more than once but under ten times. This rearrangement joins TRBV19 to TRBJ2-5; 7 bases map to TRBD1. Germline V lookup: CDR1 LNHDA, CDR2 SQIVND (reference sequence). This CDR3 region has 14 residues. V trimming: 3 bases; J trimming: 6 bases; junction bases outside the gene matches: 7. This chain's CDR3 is CASSIRQGSQTQYF. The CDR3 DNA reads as TGTGCCAGTAGTATTAGACAGGGCTCGCAGACCCAGTACTTC.

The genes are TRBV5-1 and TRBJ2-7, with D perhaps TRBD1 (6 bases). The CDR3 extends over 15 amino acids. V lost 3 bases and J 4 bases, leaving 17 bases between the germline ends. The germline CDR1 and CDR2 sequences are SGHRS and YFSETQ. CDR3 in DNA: TGCGCCAGCAGCTCGTTGGGGGCCAACGCATACGAGCAGTACTTC. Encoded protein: CASSSLGANAYEQYF.

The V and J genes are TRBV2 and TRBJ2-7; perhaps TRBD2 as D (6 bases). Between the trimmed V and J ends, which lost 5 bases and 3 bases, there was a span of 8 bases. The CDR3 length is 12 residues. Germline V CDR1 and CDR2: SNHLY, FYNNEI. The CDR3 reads CASSWRDYEQYF. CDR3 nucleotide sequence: TGTGCCAGCAGTTGGCGGGACTACGAGCAGTACTTC. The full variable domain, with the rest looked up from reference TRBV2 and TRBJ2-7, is EPEVTQTPSHQVTQMGQEVILRCVPISNHLYFYWYRQILGQKVEFLVSFYNNEISEKSEIFDDQFSVERPDGSNFTLKIRSTKLEDSAMYFCASSWRDYEQYFGPGTRLTVT.

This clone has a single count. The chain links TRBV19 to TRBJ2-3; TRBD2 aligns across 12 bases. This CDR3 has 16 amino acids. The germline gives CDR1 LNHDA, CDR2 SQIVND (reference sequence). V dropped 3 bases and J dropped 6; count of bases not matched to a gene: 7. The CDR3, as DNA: TGTGCCAGTAGTATTTCCCTAGCGGGGGGGGTGGATACGCAGTATTTT. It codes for CASSISLAGGVDTQYF.

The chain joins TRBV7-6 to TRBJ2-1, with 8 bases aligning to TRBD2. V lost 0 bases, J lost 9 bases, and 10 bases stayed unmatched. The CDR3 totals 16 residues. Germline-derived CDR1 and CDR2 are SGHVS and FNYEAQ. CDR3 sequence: CASSLAAGVPIGEQFF. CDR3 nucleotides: TGTGCCAGCAGCTTAGCAGCGGGGGTCCCAATTGGTGAGCAGTTCTTC.

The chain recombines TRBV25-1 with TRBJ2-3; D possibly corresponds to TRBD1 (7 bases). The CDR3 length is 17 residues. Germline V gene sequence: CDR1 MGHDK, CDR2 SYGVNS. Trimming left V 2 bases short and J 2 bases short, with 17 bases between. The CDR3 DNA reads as TGTGCCAGCAGTGAACCCCGACAGGGAGGTTCCACAGATACGCAGTATTTT. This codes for CASSEPRQGGSTDTQYF.

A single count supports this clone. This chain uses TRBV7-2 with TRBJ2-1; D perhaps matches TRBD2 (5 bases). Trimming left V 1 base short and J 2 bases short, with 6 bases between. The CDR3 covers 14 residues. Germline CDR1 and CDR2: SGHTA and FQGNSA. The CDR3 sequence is CASSLDGAYNEQFF. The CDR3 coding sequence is TGTGCCAGCAGCTTAGACGGGGCCTACAATGAGCAGTTCTTC. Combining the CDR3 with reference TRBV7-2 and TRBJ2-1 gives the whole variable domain GAGVSQSPSNKVTEKGKDVELRCDPISGHTALYWYRQSLGQGLEFLIYFQGNSAPDKSGLPSDRFSAERTGGSVSTLTIQRTQQEDSAVYLCASSLDGAYNEQFFGPGTRLTVL.

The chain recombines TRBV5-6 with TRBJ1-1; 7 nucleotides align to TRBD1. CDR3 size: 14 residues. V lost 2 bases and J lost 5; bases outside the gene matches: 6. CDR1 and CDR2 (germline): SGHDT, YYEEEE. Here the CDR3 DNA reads TGTGCCAGCAGCTTTTTTACAGGGGAGACTGAAGCTTTCTTT. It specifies CASSFFTGETEAFF.

For the CDR3, the DNA is TGTGCCAGCTCACAGGGACTAGCGGAGGGCAATGAGCAGTTCTTC. It specifies CASSQGLAEGNEQFF. This chain uses TRBV18 with TRBJ2-1; TRBD2 aligns across 11 bases. This CDR3 spans 15 amino acids. CDR1 and CDR2 (germline): KGHSH, LQKENI. The J segment lost 6 bases and the V segment lost 4 bases, leaving 5 bases of the junction unmatched. The full variable domain, its missing parts supplied by reference TRBV18 and TRBJ2-1, is NAGVMQNPRHLVRRRGQEARLRCSPMKGHSHVYWYRQLPEEGLKFMVYLQKENIIDESGMPKERFSAEFPKEGPSILRIQQVVRGDSAAYFCASSQGLAEGNEQFFGPGTRLTVL.

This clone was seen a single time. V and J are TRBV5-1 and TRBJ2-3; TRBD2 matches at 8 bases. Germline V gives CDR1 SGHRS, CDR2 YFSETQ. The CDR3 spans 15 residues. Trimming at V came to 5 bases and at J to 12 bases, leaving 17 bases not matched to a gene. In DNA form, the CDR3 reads TGCGCCAGCAGGCCCGCGGGGGGCCCCCTGGAAGGACAGTATTTT. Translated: CASRPAGGPLEGQYF.

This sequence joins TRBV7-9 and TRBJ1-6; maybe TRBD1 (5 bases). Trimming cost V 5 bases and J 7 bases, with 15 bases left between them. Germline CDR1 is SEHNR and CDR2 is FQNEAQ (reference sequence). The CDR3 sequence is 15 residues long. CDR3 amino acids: CASSPQGTTNSPLHF. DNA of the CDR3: TGTGCCAGCAGCCCGCAGGGCACCACGAATTCACCCCTCCACTTT.

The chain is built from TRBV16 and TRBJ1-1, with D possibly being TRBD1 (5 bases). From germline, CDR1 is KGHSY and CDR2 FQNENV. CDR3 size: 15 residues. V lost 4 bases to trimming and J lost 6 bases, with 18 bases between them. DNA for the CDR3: TGTGCCAGCAGCCCCCCGCAGGGAGGGTCGTCTGAAGCTTTCTTT. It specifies CASSPPQGGSSEAFF.

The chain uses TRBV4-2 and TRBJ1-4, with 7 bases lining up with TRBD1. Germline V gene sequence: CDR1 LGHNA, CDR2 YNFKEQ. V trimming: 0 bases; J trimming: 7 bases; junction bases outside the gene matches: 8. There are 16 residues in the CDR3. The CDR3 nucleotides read TGTGCCAGCAGCCAAGATAGGGAACAGGGGTCTGAAAAACTGTTTTTT. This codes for CASSQDREQGSEKLFF.

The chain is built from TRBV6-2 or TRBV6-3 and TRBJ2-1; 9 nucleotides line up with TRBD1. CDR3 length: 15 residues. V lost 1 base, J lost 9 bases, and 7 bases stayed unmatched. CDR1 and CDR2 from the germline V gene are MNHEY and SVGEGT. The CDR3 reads CASSYWGQGTGEQFF. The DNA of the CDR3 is TGTGCCAGCAGTTACTGGGGACAGGGAACGGGTGAGCAGTTCTTC.

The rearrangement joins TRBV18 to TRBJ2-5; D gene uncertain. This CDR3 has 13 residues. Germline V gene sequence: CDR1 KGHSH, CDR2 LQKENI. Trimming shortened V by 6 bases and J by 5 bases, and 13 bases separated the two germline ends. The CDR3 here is CASSDSTRETQYF. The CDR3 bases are TGTGCCAGCTCGGATTCTACGAGGGAGACCCAGTACTTC.

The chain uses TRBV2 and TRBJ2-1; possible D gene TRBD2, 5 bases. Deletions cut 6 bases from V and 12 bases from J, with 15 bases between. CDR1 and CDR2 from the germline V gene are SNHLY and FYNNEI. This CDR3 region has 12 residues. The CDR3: CASSLFSERQFF. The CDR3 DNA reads TGTGCCAGCAGCCTTTTTAGCGAGAGGCAGTTCTTC.

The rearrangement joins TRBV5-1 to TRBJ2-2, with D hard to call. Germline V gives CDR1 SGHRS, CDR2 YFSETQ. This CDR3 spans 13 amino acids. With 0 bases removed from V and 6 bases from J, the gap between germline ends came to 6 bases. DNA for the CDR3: TGCGCCAGCAGCTTGGGCGTCGCCGGGGAGCTGTTTTTT. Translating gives CASSLGVAGELFF.

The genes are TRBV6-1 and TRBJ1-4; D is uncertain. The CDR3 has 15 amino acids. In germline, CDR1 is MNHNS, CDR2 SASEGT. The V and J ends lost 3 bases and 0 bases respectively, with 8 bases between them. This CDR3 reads CASSDRGATNEKLFF. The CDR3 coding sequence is TGTGCCAGCAGTGACCGCGGGGCAACTAATGAAAAACTGTTTTTT.

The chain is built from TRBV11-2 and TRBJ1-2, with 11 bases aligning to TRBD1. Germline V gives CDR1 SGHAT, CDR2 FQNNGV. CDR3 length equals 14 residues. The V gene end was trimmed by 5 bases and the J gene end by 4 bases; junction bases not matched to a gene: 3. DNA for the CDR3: TGTGCCAGCAGCGGACAGGGGGCAAGCTATGGCTACACCTTC. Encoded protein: CASSGQGASYGYTF.

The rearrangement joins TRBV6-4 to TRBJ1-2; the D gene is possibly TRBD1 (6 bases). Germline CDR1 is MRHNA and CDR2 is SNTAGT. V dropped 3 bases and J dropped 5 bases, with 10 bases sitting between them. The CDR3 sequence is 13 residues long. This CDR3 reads CASSEGQGYGYTF. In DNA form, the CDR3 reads TGTGCCAGCAGTGAGGGGCAGGGGTATGGCTACACCTTC.

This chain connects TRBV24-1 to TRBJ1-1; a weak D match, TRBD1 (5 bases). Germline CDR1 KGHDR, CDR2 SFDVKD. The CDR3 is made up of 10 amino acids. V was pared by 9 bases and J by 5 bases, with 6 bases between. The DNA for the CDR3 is TGTGCCACCCGGGGGACTGAAGCTTTCTTT. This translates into CATRGTEAFF.

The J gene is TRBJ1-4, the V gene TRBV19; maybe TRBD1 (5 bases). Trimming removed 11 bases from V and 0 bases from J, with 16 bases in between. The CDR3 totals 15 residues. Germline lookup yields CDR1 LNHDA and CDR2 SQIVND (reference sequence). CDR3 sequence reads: CAAGEDLATNEKLFF. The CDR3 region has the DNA TGTGCCGCGGGGGAGGACCTTGCAACTAATGAAAAACTGTTTTTT.

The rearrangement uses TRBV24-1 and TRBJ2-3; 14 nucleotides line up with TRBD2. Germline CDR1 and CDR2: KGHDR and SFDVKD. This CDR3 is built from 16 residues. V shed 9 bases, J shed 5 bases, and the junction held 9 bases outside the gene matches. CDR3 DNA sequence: TGTGCCACCTCGATGGGACTAGCGGGGGCACGAGATACGCAGTATTTT. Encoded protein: CATSMGLAGARDTQYF.